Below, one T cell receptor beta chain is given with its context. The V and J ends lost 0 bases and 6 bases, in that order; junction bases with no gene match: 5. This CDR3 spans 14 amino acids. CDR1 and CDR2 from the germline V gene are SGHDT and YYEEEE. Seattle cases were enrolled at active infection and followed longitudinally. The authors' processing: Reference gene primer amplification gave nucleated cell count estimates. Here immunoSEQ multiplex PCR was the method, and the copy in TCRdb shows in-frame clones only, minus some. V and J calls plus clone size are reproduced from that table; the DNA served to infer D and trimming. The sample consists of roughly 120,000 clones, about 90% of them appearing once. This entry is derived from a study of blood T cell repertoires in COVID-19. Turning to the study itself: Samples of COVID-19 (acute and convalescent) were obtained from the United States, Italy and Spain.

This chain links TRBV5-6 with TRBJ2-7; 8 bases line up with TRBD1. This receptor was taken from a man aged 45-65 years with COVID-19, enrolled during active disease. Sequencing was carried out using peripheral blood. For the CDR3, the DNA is TGTGCCAGCAGCTTGGCTGGACAGGGTGGCGAGCAGTACTTC. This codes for CASSLAGQGGEQYF.